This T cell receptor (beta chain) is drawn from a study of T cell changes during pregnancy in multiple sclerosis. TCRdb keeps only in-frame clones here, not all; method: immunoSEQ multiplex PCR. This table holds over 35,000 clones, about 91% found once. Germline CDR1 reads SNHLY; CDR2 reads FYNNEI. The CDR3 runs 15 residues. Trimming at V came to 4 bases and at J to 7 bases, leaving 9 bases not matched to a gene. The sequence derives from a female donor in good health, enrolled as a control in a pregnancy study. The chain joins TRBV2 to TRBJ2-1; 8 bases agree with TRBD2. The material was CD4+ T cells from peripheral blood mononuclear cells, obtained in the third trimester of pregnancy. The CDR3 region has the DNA TGTGCCAGCAGTGCCCCAGCGGGGGATATGAATGAGCAGTTCTTC. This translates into CASSAPAGDMNEQFF. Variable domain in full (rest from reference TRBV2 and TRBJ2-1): EPEVTQTPSHQVTQMGQEVILRCVPISNHLYFYWYRQILGQKVEFLVSFYNNEISEKSEIFDDQFSVERPDGSNFTLKIRSTKLEDSAMYFCASSAPAGDMNEQFFGPGTRLTVL.